The following is a T cell receptor (beta chain) sequence with its context. This sample was included in a study of blood T cell repertoires in COVID-19. Authors' data handling: How many nucleated cells were present was estimated from reference gene primer amplification. TCRdb's table, derived via immunoSEQ multiplex PCR, lists solely in-frame clones and lacks some. The D gene and trimming were derived from the DNA, and the V and J assignments and clone size from that table. The data hold tens of thousands of clones, with 65% to 80% observed a single time. The germline V gene has CDR1 KGHSH and CDR2 LQKENI. The CDR3 has 13 residues. Trimming removed 4 bases from V and 5 bases from J, with 11 bases in between.

The sample consisted of peripheral blood. This chain links TRBV18 with TRBJ2-5; unclear D gene. The source is a human donor in a cohort sampled during active COVID-19. CDR3 nucleotide sequence: TGTGCCAGCTCACAGGTGACAATGGAGACCCAGTACTTC. Translating it yields CASSQVTMETQYF.